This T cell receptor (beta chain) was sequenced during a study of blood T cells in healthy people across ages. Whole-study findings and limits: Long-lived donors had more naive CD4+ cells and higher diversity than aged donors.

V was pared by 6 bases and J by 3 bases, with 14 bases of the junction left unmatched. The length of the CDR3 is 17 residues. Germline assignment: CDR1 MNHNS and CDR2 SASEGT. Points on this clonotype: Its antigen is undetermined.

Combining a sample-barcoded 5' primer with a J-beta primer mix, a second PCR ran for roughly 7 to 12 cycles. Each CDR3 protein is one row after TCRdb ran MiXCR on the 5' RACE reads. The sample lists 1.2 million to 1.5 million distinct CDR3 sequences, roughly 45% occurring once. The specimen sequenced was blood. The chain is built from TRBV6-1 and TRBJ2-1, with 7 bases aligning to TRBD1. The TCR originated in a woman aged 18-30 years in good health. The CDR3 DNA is TGTGCCAGCAGCGAAACCACAGGGGTTGGCTTCTACAATGAGCAGTTCTTC. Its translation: CASSETTGVGFYNEQFF.